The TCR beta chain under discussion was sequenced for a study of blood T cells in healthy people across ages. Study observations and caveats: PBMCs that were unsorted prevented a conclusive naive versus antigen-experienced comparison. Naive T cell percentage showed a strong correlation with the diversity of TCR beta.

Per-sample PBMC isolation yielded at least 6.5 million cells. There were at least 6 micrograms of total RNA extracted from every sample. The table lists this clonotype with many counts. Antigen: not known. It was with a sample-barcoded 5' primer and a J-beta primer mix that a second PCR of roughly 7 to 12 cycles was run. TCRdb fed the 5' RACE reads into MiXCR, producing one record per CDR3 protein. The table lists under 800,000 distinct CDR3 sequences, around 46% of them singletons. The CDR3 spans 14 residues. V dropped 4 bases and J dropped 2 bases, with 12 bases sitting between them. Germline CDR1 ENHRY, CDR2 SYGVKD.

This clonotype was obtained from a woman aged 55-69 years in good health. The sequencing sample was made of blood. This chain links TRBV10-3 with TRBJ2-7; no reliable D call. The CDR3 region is CAISGANGPYEQYF. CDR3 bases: TGTGCCATCAGTGGGGCCAATGGGCCCTACGAGCAGTACTTC.